This T cell receptor (beta chain) was observed in a study of CD8 T cells in ankylosing spondylitis. Broader study findings: In ankylosing spondylitis blood, a motif of about 8 highly homologous TCR beta variants appeared characteristic. Existing reports had already noted some motif variants in reactive arthritis synovial fluid and blood. According to the report, clones linked to the disease were significantly enriched in matched synovial fluid samples taken from ankylosing spondylitis patients.

This clonotype was seen at least ten times. The antigen remains undetermined. 5'-RACE, quantitative and with molecular barcodes, yielded the TCR beta libraries. TCRdb called the 5' RACE reads again in MiXCR, with one record for every CDR3 protein. The repertoire holds about 510,000 distinct CDR3 sequences, with roughly 5.3% as singletons. CDR1 and CDR2 from the germline V gene are ENHRY and SYGVKD. The CDR3 is 13 residues long. Trimming at V came to 3 bases and at J to 6 bases, leaving 1 base not matched to a gene. The genes are TRBV10-3 and TRBJ2-1, with 8 nucleotides matching TRBD2. What was sequenced was blood, either unsorted or a sorted T cell fraction (not recorded which). This clonotype originated in a male donor with ankylosing spondylitis. The DNA for the CDR3 is TGTGCCATCAGTGACGGGACTAGCAATGAGCAGTTCTTC. Translation gives CAISDGTSNEQFF.